The 32 T cell receptor beta chains reported below all come from one sample, sequenced in a study of spatial heterogeneity in lung cancer. Findings and limits, study-wide: Counts of expanded alpha and beta TCRs within tumors tracked the tumor nonsynonymous mutation count.

Time point indicated: sample taken at primary tumor resection. Via MiXCR, TCRdb re-called the 5' RACE reads, giving one row per CDR3 protein. The table includes about 100,000 distinct CDR3 sequences, 3.5% to 5% detected once. These receptors lack a known antigen. Sequencing was performed on lung tumor tissue, taken at surgery. These receptors originate from a male donor with early-stage non-small cell lung cancer.

This clonotype was found a few times. This rearrangement joins TRBV20-1 to TRBJ2-5; 13 bases fit TRBD2. This CDR3 comprises 20 residues. Unmatched junction bases numbered 17, after V lost 0 bases and J lost 4 bases. Germline V gives CDR1 DFQATT, CDR2 SNEGSKA (reference sequence). CDR3 sequence: CSARDTSRTSGSIVIETQYF. The CDR3 nucleotides read TGCAGTGCTAGAGATACCTCCCGGACTAGCGGGAGTATTGTCATAGAGACCCAGTACTTC.

This clonotype was observed at least ten times. The chain is built from TRBV12-5 and TRBJ2-3; 10 bases match TRBD2. The germline V gene encodes CDR1 LGHNT and CDR2 FRNRAP. The CDR3 contains 19 residues. The trim removed 7 bases at V and 2 bases at J, leaving 18 bases unmatched. This CDR3 reads CASASLPLAGRSYTDTQYF. The CDR3 DNA reads TGTGCTAGTGCTTCACTTCCACTAGCGGGAAGATCTTACACAGATACGCAGTATTTT. Full variable domain (outside the CDR3, taken from reference TRBV12-5 and TRBJ2-3): DARVTQTPRHKVTEMGQEVTMRCQPILGHNTVFWYRQTMMQGLELLAYFRNRAPLDDSGMPKDRFSAEMPDATLATLKIQPSEPRDSAVYFCASASLPLAGRSYTDTQYFGPGTRLTVL.

In this sample, this clonotype turned up many times. The chain has TRBV30 and TRBJ1-2; D unresolved. In germline, CDR1 is GTSNPN, CDR2 SVGIG (reference sequence). The CDR3 loop spans 11 amino acids. Trimming took 0 bases from V and 8 from J, leaving 7 bases between them. Written as DNA, the CDR3 is TGTGCCTGGAGTGTAAGGCGGGGCTACACCTTC. Residues: CAWSVRRGYTF.

The chain uses TRBV3-1 and TRBJ2-5; D unresolved. The CDR3 has 14 amino acids. Germline V gene data show CDR1 as LGHDT and CDR2 as YNNKEL (reference sequence). V was pared by 2 bases and J by 5 bases, with 12 bases between. In DNA form, the CDR3 reads TGTGCCAGCAGCCAAACTAATCTTCCGGAGACCCAGTACTTC. Its translation: CASSQTNLPETQYF.

This clonotype appeared a few times. The chain uses TRBV4-1 and TRBJ1-3; the D is unclear. The CDR3 extends over 15 amino acids. Germline CDR1 MGHRA, CDR2 YSYEKL. Trimming pared 0 bases from V and 0 bases from J, leaving 6 bases between. CDR3 residues: CASSQDSYSGNTIYF. Written as DNA, the CDR3 is TGCGCCAGCAGCCAAGACAGCTACTCTGGAAACACCATATATTTT.

This clonotype was seen ten or more times. The gene calls are TRBV20-1 and TRBJ2-2, with D possibly being TRBD1 (7 bases). Germline-derived CDR1 and CDR2 are DFQATT and SNEGSKA (reference sequence). V was cut by 0 bases and J by 5 bases, with 19 bases left in between. CDR3 length equals 17 residues. CDR3 in amino acids: CSARDGSRAGGTGELFF. CDR3 DNA sequence: TGCAGTGCTAGAGATGGATCGAGGGCAGGGGGGACCGGGGAGCTGTTTTTT.

This clonotype was observed a few times. V is TRBV28 and J is TRBJ2-7, with D uncertain. Germline loops: CDR1 MDHEN, CDR2 SYDVKM. This CDR3 is 16 amino acids long. Trimming took 6 bases from V and 1 from J, leaving 19 bases between them. CDR3 bases: TGTGCCAGCAGGCCCCGTAAGGTATCGCCATCCTACGAGCAGTACTTC. Translated, it gives CASRPRKVSPSYEQYF.

Ten or more counts support this clonotype. The chain joins TRBV6-1 to TRBJ2-7, with D possibly TRBD1 on 5 matching bases. CDR1 and CDR2 from the germline V gene are MNHNS and SASEGT. CDR3 length: 14 amino acids. V was cut by 3 bases and J by 2 bases, with 11 bases left in between. The CDR3 here is CASSERGQTYEQYF. The CDR3 DNA is TGTGCCAGCAGTGAGAGAGGACAAACCTACGAGCAGTACTTC.

The rearrangement joins TRBV4-2 to TRBJ2-1, with TRBD2 matching over 10 bases. Germline-derived CDR1 and CDR2 are LGHNA and YNFKEQ. Trimming cost V 0 bases and J 3 bases; bases outside gene matches: 5. The CDR3 totals 17 residues. The CDR3 is CASSQDLLAGVYNEQFF. The DNA of the CDR3 is TGTGCCAGCAGCCAAGACCTGCTAGCGGGAGTCTACAATGAGCAGTTCTTC.

The V gene is TRBV4-1, the J gene TRBJ2-7; 11 bases align to TRBD2. The ends lost 4 bases at V and 6 bases at J; junction bases unmatched: 5. Germline CDR1 and CDR2: MGHRA and YSYEKL. The CDR3 totals 14 residues. CDR3 sequence (DNA): TGCGCCAGCAGCCCAACCGGGACTAGCGGCGAGCAGTACTTC. Translated: CASSPTGTSGEQYF.

This clonotype was detected ten times or more. The chain couples TRBV10-3 to TRBJ2-5, with 10 nucleotides matching TRBD2. Per the germline V gene, CDR1 is ENHRY and CDR2 is SYGVKD. V trimming: 10 bases; J trimming: 1 base; junction bases outside the gene matches: 3. The CDR3 loop spans 13 amino acids. The CDR3 bases are TGTGCCAGTAGCGGGAGGTCCCAAGAGACCCAGTACTTC. It is translated as CASSGRSQETQYF.

The chain couples TRBV7-9 to TRBJ1-5, with D unresolved. This CDR3 comprises 12 residues. Germline values: CDR1 SEHNR, CDR2 FQNEAQ (reference sequence). The ends were cut back, 3 bases at V and 9 bases at J, with 9 bases in the middle. The CDR3 coding sequence is TGTGCCAGCAGCTTTGGGTCATTGCCCCAGCATTTT. The encoded protein is CASSFGSLPQHF.

This clonotype was seen many times. The gene calls are TRBV7-9 and TRBJ1-1, with a tentative D call TRBD1 (5 bases). This CDR3 is built from 15 residues. Trimming removed 5 bases from V and 5 bases from J, with 18 bases in between. From germline, CDR1 is SEHNR and CDR2 FQNEAQ (reference sequence). The CDR3 spells CASSAETVGDTEAFF. The CDR3 DNA follows: TGTGCCAGCAGCGCCGAGACGGTGGGGGATACTGAAGCTTTCTTT.

This clonotype has just a few counts. The genes are TRBV6-5 and TRBJ2-1; the match to TRBD2 covers 10 bases. This CDR3 is built from 14 residues. Looked up from germline, CDR1 is MNHEY and CDR2 is SVGAGI. J gave up 10 bases and V 3 bases, and 6 bases lay outside the gene matches. CDR3 loop: CASSYVLAGTEQFF. The CDR3 DNA sequence: TGTGCCAGCAGTTATGTACTAGCGGGAACCGAGCAGTTCTTC.

At least ten counts were recorded for this clonotype. This chain joins TRBV2 and TRBJ2-1; D is unclear. CDR1 SNHLY and CDR2 FYNNEI come from the germline V gene. The V end lost 5 bases, the J end lost 8 bases, and 7 bases lay between the germline ends. There are 11 residues in the CDR3. Written as DNA, the CDR3 is TGTGCCAGCAGTTCCGGCCATGAGCAGTTCTTC. Protein: CASSSGHEQFF. Based on the CDR3 plus reference TRBV2 and TRBJ2-1, the full variable domain is EPEVTQTPSHQVTQMGQEVILRCVPISNHLYFYWYRQILGQKVEFLVSFYNNEISEKSEIFDDQFSVERPDGSNFTLKIRSTKLEDSAMYFCASSSGHEQFFGPGTRLTVL.

This clonotype occurred many times. V is TRBV6-5 and J is TRBJ1-5, with a possible D match to TRBD1 (5 bases). The ends were cut back, 0 bases at V and 5 bases at J, with 5 bases in the middle. CDR1 MNHEY and CDR2 SVGAGI come from the germline V gene. The CDR3 sequence is 13 residues long. In nucleotides, the CDR3 is TGTGCCAGCAGTTACTCAGGGGATCAGCCCCAGCATTTT. It yields the protein CASSYSGDQPQHF.

Ten or more counts support this clonotype. The gene calls are TRBV29-1 and TRBJ2-7, with 7 bases matching TRBD1. Germline assignment: CDR1 SQVTM and CDR2 ANQGSEA. Losses at the gene ends were 4 bases for V and 6 bases for J; bases not matched to a gene: 15. This CDR3 is built from 15 residues. The CDR3 DNA is TGCAGCGTTGTACTGTCGACAGGGAAAGGGTTCGAGCAGTACTTC. This encodes CSVVLSTGKGFEQYF.

CDR3 nucleotides: TGCAGTGCCGCTAGTCGGGTTAGCGGGAGTAACGAGCAGTACTTC. It is translated as CSAASRVSGSNEQYF. J is TRBJ2-7 and V is TRBV20-1, with TRBD2 matching over 9 bases. This CDR3 is 15 amino acids long. V lost 6 bases and J lost 5; bases outside the gene matches: 14. Per germline, CDR1 DFQATT and CDR2 SNEGSKA (reference sequence).

This clonotype was seen more than once but under ten times. This chain joins TRBV6-5 and TRBJ1-3; a possible D gene is TRBD1 (5 bases). Germline CDR1 MNHEY, CDR2 SVGAGI. Trimming left V 6 bases short and J 4 bases short, with 10 bases between. The CDR3 covers 13 residues. The CDR3 sequence is CASRGPLGNTIYF. DNA of the CDR3: TGTGCCAGCAGGGGACCCCTCGGAAACACCATATATTTT.

This clonotype has ten or more counts. The V gene is TRBV10-2, the J gene TRBJ2-3; possibly TRBD2 for D (6 bases). Germline V gives CDR1 WSHSY, CDR2 SAAADI. The CDR3 contains 13 residues. With 4 bases removed from V and 3 bases from J, the gap between germline ends came to 8 bases. The CDR3, as DNA: TGCGCCAGCAGTGCGGGGGTAACAGATACGCAGTATTTT. Translating gives CASSAGVTDTQYF.

The sample holds many counts of this clonotype. The chain is built from TRBV10-2 and TRBJ2-2; D unclear. This CDR3 spans 14 amino acids. V lost 4 bases and J lost 0, with 6 bases in between. Per germline, CDR1 WSHSY and CDR2 SAAADI. The CDR3 DNA is TGCGCCAGCAGTGGATGGTCGAACACCGGGGAGCTGTTTTTT. It codes for CASSGWSNTGELFF.

The table lists this clonotype with many counts. The rearrangement links TRBV10-3 to TRBJ2-1; no clear D. This CDR3 is built from 12 residues. Germline-derived CDR1 and CDR2 are ENHRY and SYGVKD. Trimming shortened V by 0 bases and J by 10 bases, and 7 bases separated the two germline ends. CDR3 nucleotides: TGTGCCATCAGTGAGTCACGTGGGGAGCAGTTCTTC. It codes for CAISESRGEQFF.

The chain recombines TRBV5-1 with TRBJ2-7; D is undetermined. The V gene lost 0 bases and the J gene lost 2 bases, with 9 bases spanning the gap. Per germline, CDR1 SGHRS and CDR2 YFSETQ. This CDR3 is 14 amino acids long. The CDR3 nucleotides are TGCGCCAGCAGCTTGGTACAAGAGCCCTACGAGCAGTACTTC. Residues: CASSLVQEPYEQYF. Filled out from reference TRBV5-1 and TRBJ2-7, the complete variable domain reads KAGVTQTPRYLIKTRGQQVTLSCSPISGHRSVSWYQQTPGQGLQFLFEYFSETQRNKGNFPGRFSGRQFSNSRSEMNVSTLELGDSALYLCASSLVQEPYEQYFGPGTRLTVT.

In this sample, this clonotype turned up many times. This sequence joins TRBV3-1 and TRBJ2-2, with D perhaps TRBD1 (6 bases). V was trimmed by 1 base and J by 1 base, leaving 13 bases between them. The germline V gene has CDR1 LGHDT and CDR2 YNNKEL (reference sequence). This CDR3 has 17 amino acids. The CDR3 here is CASSQGSWDKNTGELFF. The CDR3 region has the DNA TGTGCCAGCAGCCAAGGGTCGTGGGACAAGAACACCGGGGAGCTGTTTTTT.

The CDR3 is CASSYSDQGGAALNTGELFF. The CDR3 coding sequence is TGTGCCAGCAGTTACTCGGATCAAGGGGGCGCGGCACTTAACACCGGGGAGCTGTTTTTT. The chain links TRBV6-2 or TRBV6-3 to TRBJ2-2, with 7 positions matching TRBD1. CDR1 is MNHEY and CDR2 is SVGEGT in the germline V gene. This CDR3 has 20 amino acids. J was trimmed by 2 bases and V by 0 bases; bases with no gene match: 15.

The table lists this clonotype with many counts. This chain joins TRBV6-1 and TRBJ2-5; TRBD2 aligns across 7 bases. The CDR3 extends over 13 amino acids. Germline V gene sequence: CDR1 MNHNS, CDR2 SASEGT. The ends lost 3 bases at V and 5 bases at J; junction bases unmatched: 3. The CDR3 DNA is TGTGCCAGCAGTGAGACTAGCTCCGAGACCCAGTACTTC. Its protein product is CASSETSSETQYF.

This clonotype has more than one count but fewer than ten. The gene calls are TRBV7-9 and TRBJ2-1, with TRBD2 identical over 8 bases. Germline assignment: CDR1 SEHNR and CDR2 FQNEAQ (reference sequence). There are 19 residues in the CDR3. With V trimmed by 5 bases and J by 10 bases, 25 bases remained unmatched. CDR3 sequence: CASSHTRASGRAVLKEQFF. In DNA, the CDR3 is TGTGCCAGCAGCCACACCAGGGCTAGCGGGCGGGCGGTATTGAAGGAGCAGTTCTTC.

The sample holds many counts of this clonotype. V is TRBV19 and J is TRBJ2-1; 7 bases match TRBD2. Trimming cost V 7 bases and J 13 bases; bases outside gene matches: 10. Germline CDR1 is LNHDA and CDR2 is SQIVND (reference sequence). The CDR3 has 12 residues. CDR3 coding DNA: TGTGCCAGTACCACGGGGGAGGGTAGACAGTTCTTC. Translation: CASTTGEGRQFF.

There are a few counts of this clonotype. This chain uses TRBV15 with TRBJ1-5, with 10 bases that match TRBD1. After removal of 4 bases from V and 9 bases from J, the junction contained 12 bases not matched to a gene. In germline, CDR1 is LNHNV, CDR2 YYDKDF (reference sequence). The CDR3 spans 16 residues. CDR3 sequence: CATSTVPGQGIRPQHF. The DNA for the CDR3 is TGTGCCACCAGCACCGTCCCGGGACAGGGGATTCGGCCCCAGCATTTT. Looking up the rest from reference TRBV15 and TRBJ1-5 gives the full variable domain: DAMVIQNPRYQVTQFGKPVTLSCSQTLNHNVMYWYQQKSSQAPKLLFHYYDKDFNNEADTPDNFQSRRPNTSFCFLDIRSPGLGDTAMYLCATSTVPGQGIRPQHFGDGTRLSIL.

There are many counts of this clonotype. This chain connects TRBV28 to TRBJ1-5, with D perhaps TRBD1 (6 bases). CDR3 length: 15 amino acids. The germline V and J ends were trimmed by 7 bases and 3 bases, with 16 bases remaining between them. CDR1 and CDR2 (germline): MDHEN, SYDVKM. CDR3 protein: CASTLVDRYNQPQHF. As DNA, the CDR3 is TGTGCCAGCACCTTAGTCGACAGGTACAATCAGCCCCAGCATTTT.

The table lists this clonotype with many counts. The chain has TRBV12-3 or TRBV12-4 and TRBJ2-7; weak D call: TRBD1 (6 bases). The CDR3 consists of 13 residues. V was trimmed by 5 bases and J by 5 bases, leaving 13 bases between them. CDR3 residues: CASSNTGMDEQYF. The CDR3 region has the DNA TGTGCCAGCAGTAACACAGGGATGGACGAGCAGTACTTC.

The sample holds many counts of this clonotype. The chain carries TRBV6-1 and TRBJ1-1; D is unresolved. This CDR3 spans 13 amino acids. The germline V and J ends were trimmed by 3 bases and 3 bases, with 8 bases remaining between them. Germline values: CDR1 MNHNS, CDR2 SASEGT. CDR3 nucleotides: TGTGCCAGCAGTGAGATCGAATACACTGAAGCTTTCTTT. Translated, it gives CASSEIEYTEAFF.